What follows are 10 T cell receptor beta chains derived from one specimen sequenced in a study of cytomegalovirus exposure and HLA in healthy donors. PCR amplification relied on 60 Vbeta primers (plus 13 Jbeta primers). TCRdb's table, derived via immunoSEQ multiplex PCR, lists solely in-frame clones and lacks some. The profile covers some 150,000 clones, with about two thirds appearing a single time and approximately 4.3% taken by the ten largest. The source material was PBMCs. These receptor sequences come from a man aged 60 to 69 in good health and CMV-seronegative.

This clone was counted only a few times. The J gene is TRBJ2-1, the V gene TRBV6-5; 9 bases fit TRBD1. The CDR3 is made up of 14 amino acids. Losses at the gene ends were 5 bases for V and 5 bases for J; bases not matched to a gene: 4. Germline lookup yields CDR1 MNHEY and CDR2 SVGAGI. The CDR3 coding sequence is TGTGCCAGCAGTCCACAGGGGGCGAACAATGAGCAGTTCTTC. Protein sequence: CASSPQGANNEQFF.

This chain uses TRBV29-1 with TRBJ2-1; 11 bases are a match to TRBD2. Trimming removed 8 bases from V and 2 bases from J; junction bases left unmatched: 2. Looked up from germline, CDR1 is SQVTM and CDR2 is ANQGSEA. CDR3 length: 13 residues. The CDR3 reads CSLSGRAYNEQFF. CDR3 bases: TGCAGCCTTAGCGGGAGGGCCTACAATGAGCAGTTCTTC.

In the case of this clone: An end of the junction does not agree with germline; a read error may underlie this. The chain combines TRBV30 with TRBJ2-5; the D is unclear. Germline lookup yields CDR1 GTSNPN and CDR2 SVGIG (reference sequence). The CDR3 is 14 amino acids. The CDR3 bases are TGTGCCCGGAGTGTTCCCGCTACGATGGAGACCCAGTACTTC. Translated, it gives CARSVPATMETQYF.

The J gene is TRBJ2-1, the V gene TRBV13; 8 bases are shared with TRBD1. After removal of 5 bases from V and 4 bases from J, the junction contained 7 bases not matched to a gene. This CDR3 is built from 15 residues. CDR1 and CDR2 from the germline V gene are PRHDT and FYEKMQ (reference sequence). The CDR3: CASSPDRGLYNEQFF. CDR3 in DNA: TGTGCCAGCAGCCCAGACAGGGGCTTATACAATGAGCAGTTCTTC.

CDR3 residues: CASSEFEGGHEKLFF. In DNA form, the CDR3 reads TGTGCCAGCAGTGAATTCGAAGGAGGTCATGAAAAACTGTTTTTT. V gene TRBV25-1 combines with J gene TRBJ1-4, with D hard to call. Germline V gene data show CDR1 as MGHDK and CDR2 as SYGVNS. CDR3 length: 15 residues. V was cut by 1 base and J by 6 bases, with 12 bases left in between.

In this sample, this clone turned up a few times. This CDR3 reads CASSLRDRGTEAFF. The DNA for the CDR3 is TGTGCCAGCAGTTTAAGGGACAGGGGCACTGAAGCTTTCTTT. The gene calls are TRBV28 and TRBJ1-1; 10 bases match TRBD1. CDR3 length equals 14 residues. V lost 2 bases and J lost 4; bases outside the gene matches: 1. Germline V gene data show CDR1 as MDHEN and CDR2 as SYDVKM.

This clone was seen only once. The gene calls are TRBV7-6 and TRBJ2-1; no clear D. Trimming took 1 base from V and 0 from J, leaving 7 bases between them. The germline CDR1 and CDR2 sequences are SGHVS and FNYEAQ. This CDR3 comprises 15 residues. As DNA, the CDR3 is TGTGCCAGCAGCTTAGATAGTCCCTCCTACAATGAGCAGTTCTTC. Its protein is CASSLDSPSYNEQFF.

This clone was counted a single time. V and J are TRBV18 and TRBJ2-7; 10 positions match TRBD2. V shed 3 bases, J shed 0 bases, and the junction held 8 bases outside the gene matches. This CDR3 has 17 amino acids. In germline, CDR1 is KGHSH, CDR2 LQKENI. In DNA, the CDR3 is TGTGCCAGCTCACCCTTACCACAGCGGGAGGGCTCCTACGAGCAGTACTTC. Its translation is CASSPLPQREGSYEQYF.

The J gene is TRBJ1-2, the V gene TRBV5-1; 10 positions agree with TRBD1. Germline-derived CDR1 and CDR2 are SGHRS and YFSETQ. Unmatched junction bases numbered 0, after V lost 7 bases and J lost 0 bases. CDR3 length equals 13 residues. CDR3 nucleotide sequence: TGCGCCAGCGGACAGGGGGCTAACTATGGCTACACCTTC. Translating it yields CASGQGANYGYTF.

This clone came up once. The chain links TRBV5-1 to TRBJ1-4, with D unclear. The length of the CDR3 is 16 residues. CDR1 is SGHRS and CDR2 is YFSETQ in the germline V gene. Trimming took 1 base from V and 0 from J, leaving 10 bases between them. The CDR3: CASSLQSHATNEKLFF. CDR3 DNA: TGCGCCAGCAGCTTGCAATCCCATGCAACTAATGAAAAACTGTTTTTT.